The rows below give T cell receptor beta chains drawn from one sample of a study of T cells after yellow fever vaccination. TCRdb re-derived calls from the 5' RACE reads in MiXCR, one entry per CDR3 protein. The sample shows some 340,000 distinct CDR3 sequences, 4.1% of them seen only once. The specimen comprised PBMCs, sampled 5 days after the yellow fever booster vaccination. The receptors shown here come from a man between 18 and 29 years old who received the YFV17D yellow fever vaccine. The CDR3 runs from the conserved cysteine through the conserved F or W.

>TRBV5-1|TRBJ1-1
CASSSIVNTEAFF
>TRBV19|TRBJ1-5
CASSIRVQPQHF
>TRBV12-3/TRBV12-4|TRBJ2-1
CASSLGWTEGNEQFF
>TRBV9|TRBJ2-1
CASSDRGTGRRNEQFF
>TRBV27|TRBJ2-3
CASSGRGEDTQYF
>TRBV12-3/TRBV12-4|TRBJ1-2
CASSPWGADYGYTF
>TRBV11-2|TRBJ1-6
CASSARVSSYNSPLHF
>TRBV4-1|TRBJ1-6
CASSTVASPLHF
>TRBV14|TRBJ2-4
CASSQGRGIAKNIQYF
>TRBV7-9|TRBJ2-3
CASSPGQRSTDTQYF
>TRBV7-2|TRBJ1-2
CASSLARGQGNYGYTF
>TRBV20-1|TRBJ2-1
CSAPLWGDEQFF